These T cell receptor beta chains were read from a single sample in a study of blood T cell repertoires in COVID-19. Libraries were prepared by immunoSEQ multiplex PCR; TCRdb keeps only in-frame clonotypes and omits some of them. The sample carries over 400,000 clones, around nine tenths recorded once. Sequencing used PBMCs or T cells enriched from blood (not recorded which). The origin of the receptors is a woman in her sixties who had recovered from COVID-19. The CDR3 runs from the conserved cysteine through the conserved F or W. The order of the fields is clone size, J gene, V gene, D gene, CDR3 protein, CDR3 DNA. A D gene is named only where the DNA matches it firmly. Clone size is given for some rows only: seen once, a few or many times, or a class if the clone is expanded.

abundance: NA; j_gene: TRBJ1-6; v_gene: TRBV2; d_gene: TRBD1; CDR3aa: CASSRDRANVNSPLHF; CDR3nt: TGTGCCAGCAGTCGGGACAGGGCTAACGTAAATTCACCCCTCCACTTT
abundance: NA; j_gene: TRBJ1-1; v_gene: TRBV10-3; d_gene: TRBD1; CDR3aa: CAITGTVNTEAFF; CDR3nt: TGTGCCATCACTGGGACAGTGAACACTGAAGCTTTCTTT
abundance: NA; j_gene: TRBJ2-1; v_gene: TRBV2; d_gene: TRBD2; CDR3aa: CASSDWTSGASEQFF; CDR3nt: TGTGCCAGCAGTGACTGGACTAGCGGGGCGTCGGAGCAGTTCTTC
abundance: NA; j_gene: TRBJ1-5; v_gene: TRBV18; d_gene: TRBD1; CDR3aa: CASSQRTGDGNQPQHF; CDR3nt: TGTGCCAGCTCACAAAGGACAGGGGATGGCAATCAGCCCCAGCATTTT
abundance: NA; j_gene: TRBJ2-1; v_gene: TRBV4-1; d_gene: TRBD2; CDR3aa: CASAGATSGGPYNEQFF; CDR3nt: TGCGCCAGCGCGGGGGCTACTAGCGGGGGACCATACAATGAGCAGTTCTTC
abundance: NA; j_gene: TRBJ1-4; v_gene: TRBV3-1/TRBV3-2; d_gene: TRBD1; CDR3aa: CASSHRTGEKLFF; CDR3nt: TGTGCCAGCAGTCACCGGACAGGAGAAAAACTGTTTTTT
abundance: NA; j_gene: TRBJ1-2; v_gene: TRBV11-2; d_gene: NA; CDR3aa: CASSLEAGSYGYTF; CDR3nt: TGTGCCAGCAGCTTAGAGGCAGGTTCCTATGGCTACACCTTC
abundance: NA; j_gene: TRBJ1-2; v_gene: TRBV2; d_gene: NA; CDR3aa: CASSEVGSGWGYTF; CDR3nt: TGTGCCAGCAGTGAAGTTGGTTCGGGATGGGGCTACACCTTC
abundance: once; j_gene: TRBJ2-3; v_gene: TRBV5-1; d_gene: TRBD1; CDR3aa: CASSLDLGQGTDTQYF; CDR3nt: TGCGCCAGCAGCTTGGATCTGGGACAGGGGACAGATACGCAGTATTTT
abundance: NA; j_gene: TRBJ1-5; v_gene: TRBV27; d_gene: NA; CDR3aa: CASSFVGNSNQPQHF; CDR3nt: TGTGCCAGCAGTTTCGTCGGGAATAGCAATCAGCCCCAGCATTTT
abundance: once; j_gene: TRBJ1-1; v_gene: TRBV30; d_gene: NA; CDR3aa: CAWEKNEAPGAFF; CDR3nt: TGTGCCTGGGAAAAAAACGAGGCCCCCGGGGCTTTCTTT
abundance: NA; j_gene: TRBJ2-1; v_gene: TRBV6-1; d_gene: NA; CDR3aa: CASSGLTGWGRNEQFF; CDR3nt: TGTGCCAGCAGTGGACTTACAGGGTGGGGTCGAAATGAGCAGTTCTTC
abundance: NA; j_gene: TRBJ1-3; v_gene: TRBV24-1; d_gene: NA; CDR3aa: CATSDSRSSGNTIYF; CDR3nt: TGTGCCACCAGTGACTCTAGGTCCTCTGGAAACACCATATATTTT
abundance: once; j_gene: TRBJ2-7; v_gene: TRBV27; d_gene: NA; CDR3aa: CASSLSGRRGRYEQYF; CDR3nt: TGTGCCAGCAGTTTATCTGGCAGGCGGGGTAGGTACGAGCAGTACTTC
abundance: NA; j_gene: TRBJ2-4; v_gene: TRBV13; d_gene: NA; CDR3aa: CASSLELQGDIQYF; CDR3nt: TGTGCCAGCAGCTTAGAACTTCAAGGGGACATTCAGTACTTC
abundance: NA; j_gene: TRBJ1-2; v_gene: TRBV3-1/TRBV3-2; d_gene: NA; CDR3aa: CASSQETGAYGYTF; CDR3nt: TGTGCCAGCAGCCAAGAAACAGGCGCGTATGGCTACACCTTC
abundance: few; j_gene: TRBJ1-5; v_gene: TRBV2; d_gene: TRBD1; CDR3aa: CASTDRGLSNQPQHF; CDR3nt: TGTGCCAGCACCGACAGGGGGCTTAGCAATCAGCCCCAGCATTTT
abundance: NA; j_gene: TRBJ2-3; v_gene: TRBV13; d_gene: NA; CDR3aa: CASSWRDAGGPQYF; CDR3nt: TGTGCCAGCAGCTGGCGGGACGCAGGTGGGCCGCAGTATTTT
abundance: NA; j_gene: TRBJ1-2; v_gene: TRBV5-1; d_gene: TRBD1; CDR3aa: CASSPPGQGAGGYTF; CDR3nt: TGCGCCAGCAGCCCCCCGGGACAGGGGGCCGGTGGCTACACCTTC
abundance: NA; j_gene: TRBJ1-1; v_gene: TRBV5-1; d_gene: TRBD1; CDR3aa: CASSLEGAAFF; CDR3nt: TGCGCCAGCAGCTTGGAGGGGGCAGCTTTCTTT
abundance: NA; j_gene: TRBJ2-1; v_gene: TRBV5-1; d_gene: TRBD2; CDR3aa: CASSRTSGAHNEQFF; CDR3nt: TGCGCCAGCAGCCGGACTAGCGGGGCACACAATGAGCAGTTCTTC
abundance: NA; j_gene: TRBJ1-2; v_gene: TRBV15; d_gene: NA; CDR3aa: CATSRDPQGDYGYTF; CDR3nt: TGTGCCACCAGCAGAGATCCACAGGGAGACTATGGCTACACCTTC
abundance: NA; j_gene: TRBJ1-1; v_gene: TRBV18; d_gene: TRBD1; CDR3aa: CASSPGTGGGTEAFF; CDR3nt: TGTGCCAGCTCACCGGGGACAGGGGGAGGAACTGAAGCTTTCTTT
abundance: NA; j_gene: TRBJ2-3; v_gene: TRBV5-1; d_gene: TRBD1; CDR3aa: CASSQRTGLGRDTQYF; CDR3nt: TGCGCCAGCAGCCAAAGGACAGGGTTGGGTAGGGATACGCAGTATTTT
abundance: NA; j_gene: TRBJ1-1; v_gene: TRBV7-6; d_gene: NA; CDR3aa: CASSLTRNTEAFF; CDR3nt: TGTGCCAGCAGCTTAACCAGGAACACTGAAGCTTTCTTT
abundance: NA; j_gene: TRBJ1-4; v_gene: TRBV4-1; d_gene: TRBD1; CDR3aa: CASSQWAGGVTEKLFF; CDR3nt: TGCGCCAGCAGCCAATGGGCAGGGGGCGTAACTGAAAAACTGTTTTTT
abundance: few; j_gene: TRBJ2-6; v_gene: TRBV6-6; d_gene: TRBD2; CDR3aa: CASSFPGGSGANVLTF; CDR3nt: TGTGCCAGCAGTTTCCCGGGGGGCTCTGGGGCCAACGTCCTGACTTTC
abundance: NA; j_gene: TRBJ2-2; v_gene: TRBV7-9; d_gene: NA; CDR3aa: CAIKWGYTGELFF; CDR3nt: TGTGCCATCAAGTGGGGCTACACCGGGGAGCTGTTTTTT
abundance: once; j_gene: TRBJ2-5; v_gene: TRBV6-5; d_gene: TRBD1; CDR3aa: CASIPTGQIYETQYF; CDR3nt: TGTGCCAGCATCCCCACGGGACAGATATACGAGACCCAGTACTTC
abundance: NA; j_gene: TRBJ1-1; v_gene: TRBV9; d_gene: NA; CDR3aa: CASSVDRDTTEAFF; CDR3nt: TGTGCCAGCAGCGTAGACAGGGATACCACTGAAGCTTTCTTT
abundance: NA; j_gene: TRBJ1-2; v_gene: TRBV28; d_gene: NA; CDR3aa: CASIQGLGYGYTF; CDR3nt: TGTGCCAGCATCCAGGGGTTAGGCTATGGCTACACCTTC
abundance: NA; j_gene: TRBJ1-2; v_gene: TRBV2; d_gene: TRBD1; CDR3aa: CASLGQPNYGYTF; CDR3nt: TGTGCCAGCTTGGGACAGCCTAACTATGGCTACACCTTC
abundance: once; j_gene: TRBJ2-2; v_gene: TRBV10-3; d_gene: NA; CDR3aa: CAISYQGSGELFF; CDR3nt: TGTGCCATCAGTTATCAGGGGTCCGGGGAGCTGTTTTTT
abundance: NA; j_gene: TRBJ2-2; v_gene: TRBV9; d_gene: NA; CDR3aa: CASRLGGSDTGELFF; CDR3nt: TGTGCCAGCCGTCTGGGGGGATCAGACACCGGGGAGCTGTTTTTT
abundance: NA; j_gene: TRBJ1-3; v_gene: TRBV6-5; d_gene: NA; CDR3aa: CASSSQGSGNTIYF; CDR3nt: TGTGCCAGCAGTTCCCAGGGCTCTGGAAACACCATATATTTT
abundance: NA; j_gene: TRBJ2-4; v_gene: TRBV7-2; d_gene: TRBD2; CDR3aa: CASSYNSGGRGIQYF; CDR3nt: TGTGCCAGCAGCTATAATAGCGGGGGCCGTGGCATTCAGTACTTC
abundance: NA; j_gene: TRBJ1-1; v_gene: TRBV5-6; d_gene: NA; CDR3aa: CASSFGLGANTEAFF; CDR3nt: TGTGCCAGCAGCTTTGGTTTAGGGGCGAACACTGAAGCTTTCTTT